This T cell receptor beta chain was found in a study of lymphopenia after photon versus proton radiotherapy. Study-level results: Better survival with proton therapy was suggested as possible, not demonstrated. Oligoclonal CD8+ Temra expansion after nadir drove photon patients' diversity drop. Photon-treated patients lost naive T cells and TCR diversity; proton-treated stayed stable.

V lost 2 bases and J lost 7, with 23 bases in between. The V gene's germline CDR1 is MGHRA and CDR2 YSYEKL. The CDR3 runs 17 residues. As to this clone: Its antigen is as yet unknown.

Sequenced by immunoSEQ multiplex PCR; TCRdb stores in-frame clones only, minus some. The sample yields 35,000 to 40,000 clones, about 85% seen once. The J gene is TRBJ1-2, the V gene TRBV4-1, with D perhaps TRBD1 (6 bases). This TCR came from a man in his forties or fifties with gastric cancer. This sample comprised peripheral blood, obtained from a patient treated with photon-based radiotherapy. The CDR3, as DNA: TGCGCCAGCAGCCAAACTTCCAAGGGGGGGGCGCACTCTGGCTACACCTTC. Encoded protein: CASSQTSKGGAHSGYTF.